A selection of T cell receptor beta chains follows, all from one sample in a study of human T cells and chemical hapten exposure. TCRdb passed the RACE reads through MiXCR, listing each CDR3 protein once. The table has fewer than 100,000 distinct CDR3 sequences, 12% seen once. The material sequenced was whole blood, taken in connection with sensitization to the hapten diphenylcyclopropenone (DPC). These receptors were obtained from a woman in her 40s with alopecia areata. Some clones in this sample may be carry-over from other donors' samples. CDR3s leave out the opening cysteine and the closing phenylalanine or tryptophan. The D gene is left open where the match is weak. Not every row has a clone size; where given, it reads once, few, many or a size class.

clone_size	d_call	v_call	j_call	cdr3_aa
few	NA	TRBV2	TRBJ2-6	ASRREAGANVLT
NA	NA	TRBV30	TRBJ2-3	AWGRSGSTDTQY
NA	NA	TRBV24-1	TRBJ2-7	ATSDFLRGEQY
NA	TRBD1	TRBV29-1	TRBJ2-1	SVSGTGSLEQF
many	TRBD1	TRBV28	TRBJ2-7	ASSTPGTVDEQY
few	TRBD2	TRBV6-2/TRBV6-3	TRBJ2-1	ASSYPTAGGRYEQF
few	TRBD2	TRBV6-2/TRBV6-3	TRBJ2-5	ASRPGLAVQETQY
NA	TRBD2	TRBV3-1	TRBJ2-3	ASSQKRATSRWTDTQY
few	TRBD1	TRBV29-1	TRBJ1-2	SVDETGANYGYT
NA	TRBD2	TRBV20-1	TRBJ2-1	SASLAAYNEQF
NA	NA	TRBV7-9	TRBJ2-7	ASSPVGPPYEQY
NA	NA	TRBV11-1	TRBJ1-1	ASSLGRTEAF
NA	NA	TRBV6-4	TRBJ2-1	ASSGPYNEQF
NA	NA	TRBV18	TRBJ2-5	ASSPQGSGETQY
NA	NA	TRBV28	TRBJ2-7	ASSTTGTSYEQY
NA	NA	TRBV10-3	TRBJ1-3	AIRSEGSGNTIY
few	NA	TRBV6-2/TRBV6-3	TRBJ2-5	ASSPSLRGAQY
few	NA	TRBV24-1	TRBJ2-6	ATGYRISGANVLT
NA	NA	TRBV6-2/TRBV6-3	TRBJ2-3	ASSYSLFTNTQY
few	TRBD1	TRBV28	TRBJ1-5	ASSSRQGYQPQH
NA	TRBD1	TRBV18	TRBJ1-1	ASSGKGQLNTEAF
NA	NA	TRBV6-2/TRBV6-3	TRBJ2-1	ASSYPPRGSGSYNEQF